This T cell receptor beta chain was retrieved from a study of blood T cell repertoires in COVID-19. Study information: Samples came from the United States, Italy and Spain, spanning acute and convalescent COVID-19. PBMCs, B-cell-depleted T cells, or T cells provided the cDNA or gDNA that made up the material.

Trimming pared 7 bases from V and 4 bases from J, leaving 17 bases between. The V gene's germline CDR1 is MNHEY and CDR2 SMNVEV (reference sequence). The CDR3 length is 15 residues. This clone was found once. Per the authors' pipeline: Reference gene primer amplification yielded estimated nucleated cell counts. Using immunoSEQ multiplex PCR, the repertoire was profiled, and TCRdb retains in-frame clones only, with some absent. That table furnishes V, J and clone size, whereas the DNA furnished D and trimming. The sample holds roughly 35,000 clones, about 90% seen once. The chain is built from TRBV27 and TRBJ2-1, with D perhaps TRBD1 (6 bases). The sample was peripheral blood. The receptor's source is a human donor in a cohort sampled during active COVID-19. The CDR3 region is CASTDQGKSYNEQFF. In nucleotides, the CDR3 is TGTGCCAGCACAGATCAGGGGAAATCTTACAATGAGCAGTTCTTC.